This TCR beta chain is drawn from a study of identifying expanded T cells in peripheral blood. A note on this clone: Antigen: not known.

No infections or other immune events were documented during collection. Study conclusions and caveats: Differentially abundant clones: around 1.1 between replicates, around 16 at around 2 weeks, less than 20 at four. Variance in clone template counts between roughly 2-week samples significantly increased with total template count across all healthy donors.

TCRdb's table, derived via immunoSEQ multiplex PCR, lists solely in-frame clones and lacks some. The sample lists 60,000 to 80,000 clones, roughly 88% occurring once. Trimming removed 1 base from V and 6 bases from J; junction bases left unmatched: 18. Germline CDR1 and CDR2: SGHVS and FNYEAQ. The CDR3 length is 20 residues. Material for sequencing was blood. This TCR derives from a person between 18 and 75 years old in good health. The V gene is TRBV7-6, the J gene TRBJ2-3; 11 bases agree with TRBD2. The CDR3 spells CASSLGSVSSGGALSDTQYF. CDR3 nucleotides: TGTGCCAGCAGCTTAGGGTCCGTCAGTAGCGGGGGGGCCTTGTCGGATACGCAGTATTTT. The variable domain in full, with the rest retrieved from reference TRBV7-6 and TRBJ2-3, is GAGVSQSPRYKVTKRGQDVALRCDPISGHVSLYWYRQALGQGPEFLTYFNYEAQQDKSGLPNDRFSAERPEGSISTLTIQRTEQRDSAMYRCASSLGSVSSGGALSDTQYFGPGTRLTVL.